Listed here are 29 T cell receptor beta chains from one sample, sequenced in a study of cytomegalovirus exposure and HLA in healthy donors. 13 Jbeta primers and 60 Vbeta primers were used for the PCR. Only in-frame clones appear in the TCRdb table, and some are missing; sequencing was by immunoSEQ multiplex PCR. The data contain roughly 120,000 clones, 65% to 80% of them singletons. The sample was PBMCs. The receptors come from a human donor in good health.

There are a few counts of this clone. This chain joins TRBV19 and TRBJ2-2; D gene ambiguous. Trimming stripped 4 bases from V and 3 bases from J, with 9 bases between. The CDR3 is made up of 14 amino acids. The germline V gene encodes CDR1 LNHDA and CDR2 SQIVND (reference sequence). The CDR3 reads CASSRQSYTGELFF. In DNA, the CDR3 is TGTGCCAGTAGTAGGCAGTCCTACACCGGGGAGCTGTTTTTT. Combining the CDR3 with reference TRBV19 and TRBJ2-2 gives the whole variable domain DGGITQSPKYLFRKEGQNVTLSCEQNLNHDAMYWYRQDPGQGLRLIYYSQIVNDFQKGDIAEGYSVSREKKESFPLTVTSAQKNPTAFYLCASSRQSYTGELFFGEGSRLTVL.

This chain links TRBV19 with TRBJ1-5, with 10 bases identical to TRBD1. In germline, CDR1 is LNHDA, CDR2 SQIVND (reference sequence). The CDR3 length is 17 residues. V gave up 3 bases and J gave up 5 bases; unmatched junction bases: 10. CDR3 bases: TGTGCCAGTAGTATTTTGGGACAGGGGAGCCCAGATCAGCCCCAGCATTTT. The encoded protein is CASSILGQGSPDQPQHF.

Here the CDR3 DNA reads TGCAGCGTTGAAGGCGGGCAGGAAGCCTACGAGCAGTACTTC. Amino acid sequence: CSVEGGQEAYEQYF. The chain recombines TRBV29-1 with TRBJ2-7; a possible D gene is TRBD2 (5 bases). The germline V gene encodes CDR1 SQVTM and CDR2 ANQGSEA. V lost 1 base to trimming and J lost 2 bases, with 12 bases between them. The CDR3 has 14 residues.

The rearrangement uses TRBV5-8 and TRBJ1-1; D is perhaps TRBD1 (5 bases). V was cut by 4 bases and J by 5 bases, with 12 bases left in between. The CDR3 length is 13 residues. Looked up from germline, CDR1 is SGHTS and CDR2 is YDEGEE. CDR3 DNA: TGTGCCAGCAGCCGATGGCGGGGGACTGAAGCTTTCTTT. This gives the protein CASSRWRGTEAFF. The whole variable domain, filled in from reference TRBV5-8 and TRBJ1-1, reads EAGVTQSPTHLIKTRGQQATLRCSPISGHTSVYWYQQALGLGLQFLLWYDEGEERNRGNFPPRFSGRQFPNYSSELNVNALELEDSALYLCASSRWRGTEAFFGQGTRLTVV.

The CDR3, as DNA: TGCGCCAGCAGCCAAGGCACAGGTTTGGGGCAGCCCCAGCATTTT. Amino acids: CASSQGTGLGQPQHF. This chain connects TRBV4-1 to TRBJ1-5; tentatively, D is TRBD1 (5 bases). The CDR3 has 15 residues. Germline V gene sequence: CDR1 MGHRA, CDR2 YSYEKL. Trimming removed 1 base from V and 7 bases from J, with 14 bases in between.

The chain couples TRBV6-1 to TRBJ2-3; TRBD2 matches at 7 bases. The V gene end was trimmed by 4 bases and the J gene end by 0 bases; junction bases not matched to a gene: 16. Germline CDR1 and CDR2: MNHNS and SASEGT. CDR3 length: 19 residues. CDR3 residues: CASSVPLTPSGTSTDTQYF. The CDR3 bases are TGTGCCAGCAGTGTACCCCTAACCCCTAGCGGCACTAGCACAGATACGCAGTATTTT.

The V gene is TRBV5-1, the J gene TRBJ2-7; D not resolved. CDR3 length: 12 amino acids. Germline-derived CDR1 and CDR2 are SGHRS and YFSETQ. V shed 3 bases and J shed 3 bases, with 7 bases lying between them. In DNA form, the CDR3 reads TGCGCCAGCAGCTACAATGACTACGAGCAGTACTTC. This gives the protein CASSYNDYEQYF.

The chain uses TRBV2 and TRBJ2-2, with 8 bases matching TRBD1. CDR3 length: 16 amino acids. Germline V gene sequence: CDR1 SNHLY, CDR2 FYNNEI. The ends lost 6 bases at V and 2 bases at J; junction bases unmatched: 8. The CDR3 DNA follows: TGTGCCAGCAGCGGCCGACAGGGGACCAACACCGGGGAGCTGTTTTTT. It yields the protein CASSGRQGTNTGELFF.

This clone was seen only a few times. The chain joins TRBV7-9 to TRBJ2-6, with 10 bases identical to TRBD1. The CDR3 runs 18 residues. After removal of 5 bases from V and 2 bases from J, the junction contained 9 bases not matched to a gene. Germline loops: CDR1 SEHNR, CDR2 FQNEAQ (reference sequence). This CDR3 reads CASSPTGTGVAGANVLTF. The CDR3 bases are TGTGCCAGCAGCCCAACCGGGACAGGGGTAGCTGGGGCCAACGTCCTGACTTTC.

The chain has TRBV5-4 and TRBJ2-7, with 9 bases aligning to TRBD1. The length of the CDR3 is 15 residues. The germline CDR1 and CDR2 sequences are SGHNT and YYREEE (reference sequence). V was pared by 4 bases and J by 2 bases, with 7 bases of the junction left unmatched. CDR3 residues: CASSKSGTGTYEQYF. In DNA, the CDR3 is TGTGCCAGCAGCAAATCCGGGACAGGGACCTACGAGCAGTACTTC.

This clone came up a few times. The chain couples TRBV10-1 to TRBJ2-1; 13 bases line up with TRBD2. Germline V lookup: CDR1 WNHNN, CDR2 SYGVQD (reference sequence). There are 15 residues in the CDR3. The V gene end was trimmed by 6 bases and the J gene end by 7 bases; junction bases not matched to a gene: 6. CDR3 loop: CASSPGTSGINEQFF. The CDR3 DNA is TGCGCCAGCAGCCCCGGGACTAGCGGGATTAATGAGCAGTTCTTC.

V gene TRBV28 combines with J gene TRBJ1-4; 7 bases align to TRBD1. Per germline, CDR1 MDHEN and CDR2 SYDVKM. CDR3 length: 14 amino acids. V gave up 6 bases and J gave up 8 bases; unmatched junction bases: 9. CDR3 nucleotides: TGTGCCAGCAGCGGAGGGGGCGCCGGCGAAAAACTGTTTTTT. Translation gives CASSGGGAGEKLFF.

The rearrangement links TRBV19 to TRBJ1-1; D perhaps matches TRBD1 (6 bases). V was clipped by 4 bases and J by 0 bases, with 9 bases between them. This CDR3 comprises 14 residues. The germline CDR1 and CDR2 sequences are LNHDA and SQIVND (reference sequence). CDR3 sequence: CASSRGTLNTEAFF. The CDR3 bases are TGTGCCAGTAGTAGGGGGACACTGAACACTGAAGCTTTCTTT.

The DNA of the CDR3 is TGTGCCAGCAGCTTAGACCTAGGCACTGAAGCTTTCTTT. Translation: CASSLDLGTEAFF. The V call is TRBV6-6, the J call TRBJ1-1; D unclear. From germline, CDR1 is MNHNY and CDR2 SVGAGI (reference sequence). This CDR3 is 13 amino acids long. The V end was cut by 6 bases, the J end by 4 bases, with 12 bases between.

The V and J genes are TRBV5-6 and TRBJ2-2; TRBD2 agrees at 7 bases. Per germline, CDR1 SGHDT and CDR2 YYEEEE. The length of the CDR3 is 15 residues. Trimming cost V 0 bases and J 4 bases; bases outside gene matches: 3. In DNA form, the CDR3 reads TGTGCCAGCAGCTTGGGATGGGGGGGCACCGGGGAGCTGTTTTTT. Residues: CASSLGWGGTGELFF.

The chain carries TRBV10-1 and TRBJ2-2; 13 bases fit TRBD2. Trimming removed 1 base from V and 2 bases from J; junction bases left unmatched: 1. The CDR3 runs to 17 residues. Germline values: CDR1 WNHNN, CDR2 SYGVQD (reference sequence). The CDR3 DNA reads as TGCGCCAGCAGTGAGTGGGGACTAGCGGGAAACACCGGGGAGCTGTTTTTT. Its translation: CASSEWGLAGNTGELFF.

V and J are TRBV11-2 and TRBJ1-2; D might be TRBD1 (6 bases). Trimming took off 0 bases at V and 2 bases at J, with 16 bases between the two ends. Looked up from germline, CDR1 is SGHAT and CDR2 is FQNNGV. CDR3 size: 17 residues. The CDR3 here is CASSLDFGAGANYGYTF. DNA of the CDR3: TGTGCCAGCAGCTTAGATTTCGGCGCAGGGGCCAACTATGGCTACACCTTC.

This clone was detected only once. The V gene is TRBV15, the J gene TRBJ1-6, with 7 bases lining up with TRBD1. V gave up 5 bases and J gave up 7 bases; unmatched junction bases: 8. Looked up from germline, CDR1 is LNHNV and CDR2 is YYDKDF (reference sequence). The CDR3 has 15 amino acids. The CDR3 here is CATSGRDSPNSPLHF. The DNA for the CDR3 is TGTGCCACCAGCGGGCGGGACAGCCCGAATTCACCCCTCCACTTT.

The chain uses TRBV2 and TRBJ2-7; 9 nucleotides match TRBD1. CDR3 size: 16 residues. The V gene's germline CDR1 is SNHLY and CDR2 FYNNEI. The J segment lost 5 bases and the V segment lost 3 bases, leaving 11 bases of the junction unmatched. The CDR3 DNA is TGTGCCAGCAGTGATGCCCTCCGGGACAGGGCGAACGAGCAGTACTTC. Protein sequence: CASSDALRDRANEQYF.

The rearrangement uses TRBV6-5 and TRBJ1-3, with D possibly matching TRBD1 (6 bases). Per the germline V gene, CDR1 is MNHEY and CDR2 is SVGAGI. The CDR3 has 14 residues. Deletions cut 8 bases from V and 2 bases from J, with 13 bases between. CDR3 sequence reads: CASENGTPGNTIYF. CDR3 DNA sequence: TGTGCCAGCGAGAATGGGACACCTGGAAACACCATATATTTT.

The chain carries TRBV19 and TRBJ1-2; no firm D call. Per the germline V gene, CDR1 is LNHDA and CDR2 is SQIVND (reference sequence). Trimming took 0 bases from V and 5 from J, leaving 19 bases between them. This CDR3 contains 17 residues. CDR3 bases: TGTGCCAGTAGTATAGACGAGGTGGGAGGCCCAAAATATGGCTACACCTTC. The encoded protein is CASSIDEVGGPKYGYTF.

The chain employs TRBV10-3 and TRBJ2-1; TRBD2 matches 11 bases. Trimming cost V 8 bases and J 5 bases; bases outside gene matches: 5. CDR3 length: 14 residues. Per germline, CDR1 ENHRY and CDR2 SYGVKD. The chain's CDR3 is CAIGTSGSDNEQFF. CDR3 DNA sequence: TGTGCCATCGGTACTAGCGGGAGTGACAATGAGCAGTTCTTC.

The V call is TRBV5-1, the J call TRBJ2-6, with 8 bases matching TRBD1. CDR1 and CDR2 from the germline V gene are SGHRS and YFSETQ. The CDR3 sequence is 20 residues long. After removal of 1 base from V and 4 bases from J, the junction contained 16 bases not matched to a gene. In DNA, the CDR3 is TGCGCCAGCAGCTTGATAAAGCTCCAGGGGGCAACTTGGGGGGCCAACGTCCTGACTTTC. The encoded protein is CASSLIKLQGATWGANVLTF.

Here the CDR3 reads CATRGRETDTQYF. The CDR3 region has the DNA TGTGCCACCCGAGGGCGGGAGACAGATACGCAGTATTTT. The gene calls are TRBV19 and TRBJ2-3; 7 nucleotides match TRBD2. Germline CDR1 reads LNHDA; CDR2 reads SQIVND (reference sequence). The length of the CDR3 is 13 residues. V was clipped by 10 bases and J by 3 bases; unmatched bases: 7.

This chain connects TRBV5-6 to TRBJ1-1; 9 bases match TRBD1. V lost 6 bases to trimming and J lost 4 bases; unmatched junction nucleotides: 13. The CDR3 runs to 16 residues. CDR1 and CDR2 from the germline V gene are SGHDT and YYEEEE. The CDR3 DNA sequence: TGTGCCAGCACCAAACGACGGACAGGGGCTACCACTGAAGCTTTCTTT. Its translation is CASTKRRTGATTEAFF.

This sequence joins TRBV7-2 and TRBJ2-7; no reliable D call. The germline V gene encodes CDR1 SGHTA and CDR2 FQGNSA. V lost 5 bases to trimming and J lost 6 bases, with 11 bases between them. The CDR3 runs to 12 residues. CDR3 loop: CASSTLVREQYF. The CDR3 DNA reads TGTGCCAGCAGCACCCTAGTACGCGAGCAGTACTTC.

This clone has a single count. The V and J genes are TRBV19 and TRBJ1-2, with 7 bases identical to TRBD1. This CDR3 region has 13 residues. CDR1 and CDR2 from the germline V gene are LNHDA and SQIVND (reference sequence). Trimming took 4 bases from V and 8 from J; bases not matched to a gene: 7. CDR3 coding DNA: TGTGCCAGTAGTACGCAGGGGGGTTTGGGCTACACCTTC. Translation: CASSTQGGLGYTF.

The chain employs TRBV18 and TRBJ2-7; 13 nucleotides match TRBD2. The trim removed 3 bases at V and 2 bases at J, leaving 13 bases unmatched. The CDR3 is made up of 19 amino acids. The germline V gene has CDR1 KGHSH and CDR2 LQKENI. In DNA form, the CDR3 reads TGTGCCAGCTCACCCGTACGGACTAGCGGGAGTTCGTATGCCTACGAGCAGTACTTC. This codes for CASSPVRTSGSSYAYEQYF. The whole variable domain, remainder taken from reference TRBV18 and TRBJ2-7, is NAGVMQNPRHLVRRRGQEARLRCSPMKGHSHVYWYRQLPEEGLKFMVYLQKENIIDESGMPKERFSAEFPKEGPSILRIQQVVRGDSAAYFCASSPVRTSGSSYAYEQYFGPGTRLTVT.

The gene calls are TRBV6-6 and TRBJ2-2; TRBD1 matches at 8 bases. This CDR3 is 15 amino acids long. The germline V gene encodes CDR1 MNHNY and CDR2 SVGAGI (reference sequence). The V and J ends lost 10 bases and 5 bases, in that order; junction bases with no gene match: 12. The CDR3 DNA is TGTGCCACCCACCGGGGACAGGTCGAAACCGGGGAGCTGTTTTTT. It specifies CATHRGQVETGELFF.